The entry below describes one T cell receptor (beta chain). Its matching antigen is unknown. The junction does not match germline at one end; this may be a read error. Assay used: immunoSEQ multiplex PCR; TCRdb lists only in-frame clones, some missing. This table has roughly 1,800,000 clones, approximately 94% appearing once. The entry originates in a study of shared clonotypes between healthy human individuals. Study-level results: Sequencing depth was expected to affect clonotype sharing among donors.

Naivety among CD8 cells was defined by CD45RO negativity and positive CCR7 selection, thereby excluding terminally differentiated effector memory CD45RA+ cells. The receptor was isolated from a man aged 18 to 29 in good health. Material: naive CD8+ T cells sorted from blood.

The DNA of the CDR3 is TGTGCCATCAGTGAACAGGGATCCGGTGAGCTGTTTTTT. Its protein is CAISEQGSGELFF. The chain recombines TRBV10-3 with TRBJ2-2, with D perhaps matching TRBD1 (6 bases). Germline loops: CDR1 ENHRY, CDR2 SYGVKD. This CDR3 is built from 13 residues.